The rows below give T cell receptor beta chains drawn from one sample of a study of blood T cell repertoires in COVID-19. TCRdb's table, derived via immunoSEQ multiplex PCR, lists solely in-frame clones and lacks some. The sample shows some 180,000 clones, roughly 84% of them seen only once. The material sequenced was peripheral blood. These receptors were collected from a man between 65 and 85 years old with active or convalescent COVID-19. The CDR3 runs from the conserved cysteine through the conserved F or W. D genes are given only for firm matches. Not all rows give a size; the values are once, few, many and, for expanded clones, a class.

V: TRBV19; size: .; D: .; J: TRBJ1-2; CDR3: CASSMSPGGYGYTF; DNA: TGTGCCAGTAGTATGTCCCCGGGGGGCTATGGCTACACCTTC
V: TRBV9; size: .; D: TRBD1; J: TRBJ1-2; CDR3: CASSVTGANYGYTF; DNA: TGTGCCAGCAGCGTGACAGGGGCAAACTATGGCTACACCTTC
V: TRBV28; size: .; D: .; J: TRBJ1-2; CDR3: CASRGGLLRGYTF; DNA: TGTGCCAGCCGGGGGGGACTGCTTCGAGGCTACACCTTC
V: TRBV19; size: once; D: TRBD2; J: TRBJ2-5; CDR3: CASSYHPGTSRETQYF; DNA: TGTGCCAGTAGTTACCACCCCGGGACTAGTAGAGAGACCCAGTACTTC
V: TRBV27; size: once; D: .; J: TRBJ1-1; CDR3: CASTKGGFTEAFF; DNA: TGTGCCAGCACTAAAGGGGGATTCACTGAAGCTTTCTTT
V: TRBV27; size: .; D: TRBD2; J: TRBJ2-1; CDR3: CASSLGDGRGGGNEQFF; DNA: TGTGCCAGCAGTTTGGGGGACGGGCGGGGGGGCGGAAATGAGCAGTTCTTC
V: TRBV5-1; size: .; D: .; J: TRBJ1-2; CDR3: CASTLAGGSTYGYTF; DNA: TGCGCCAGCACCCTTGCGGGAGGGTCGACCTATGGCTACACCTTC
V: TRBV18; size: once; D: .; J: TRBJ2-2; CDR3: CASSPTEYNTGELFF; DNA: TGTGCCAGCTCCCCCACAGAGTACAACACCGGGGAGCTGTTTTTT
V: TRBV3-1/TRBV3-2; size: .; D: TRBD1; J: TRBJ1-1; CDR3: CASSLRATGGKNTEAFF; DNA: TGTGCCAGCAGCCTGAGGGCAACAGGGGGCAAGAACACTGAAGCTTTCTTT
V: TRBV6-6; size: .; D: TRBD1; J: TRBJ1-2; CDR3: CASSPSGQGTYGYTF; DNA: TGTGCCAGCAGTCCGTCGGGACAGGGAACATATGGCTACACCTTC
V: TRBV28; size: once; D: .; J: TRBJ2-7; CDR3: CASSFGGVGLSDF; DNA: TGTGCCAGCAGTTTCGGAGGGGTAGGGTTATCGGACTTC
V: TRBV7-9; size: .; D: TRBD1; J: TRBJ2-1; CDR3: CASSPPDRGSNEQFF; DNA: TGTGCCAGCAGCCCGCCGGACAGGGGGAGCAATGAGCAGTTCTTC
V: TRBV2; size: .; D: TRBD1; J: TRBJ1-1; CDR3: CASSPGQGGTTEAFF; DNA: TGTGCCAGCAGCCCCGGACAGGGAGGGACCACTGAAGCTTTCTTT
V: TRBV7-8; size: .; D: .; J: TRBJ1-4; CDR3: CASSLVIRATNEKLFF; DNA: TGTGCCAGCAGCTTAGTCATTAGAGCAACTAATGAAAAACTGTTTTTT
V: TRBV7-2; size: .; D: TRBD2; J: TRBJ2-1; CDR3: CASRRTSGLYNEQFF; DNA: TGTGCCAGCAGGAGGACTAGCGGGTTGTACAATGAGCAGTTCTTC
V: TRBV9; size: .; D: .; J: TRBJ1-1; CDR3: CASSVGGGDTEAFF; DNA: TGTGCCAGCAGCGTAGGAGGGGGGGACACTGAAGCTTTCTTT
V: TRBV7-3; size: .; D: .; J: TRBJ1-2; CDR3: CASSRNAGYGYTF; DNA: TGTGCCAGCAGCAGAAACGCAGGTTATGGCTACACCTTC
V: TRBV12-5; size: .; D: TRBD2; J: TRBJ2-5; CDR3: CASASIAGGPETQYF; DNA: TGTGCTAGTGCCTCTATAGCGGGAGGGCCGGAGACCCAGTACTTC
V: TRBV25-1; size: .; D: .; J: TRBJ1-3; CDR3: CASSDLSSSGNTIYF; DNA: TGTGCCAGCAGTGATCTGTCCAGCTCTGGAAACACCATATATTTT
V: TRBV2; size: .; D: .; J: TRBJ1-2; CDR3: CASSEEGGGYTF; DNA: TGTGCCAGCAGTGAGGAAGGGGGAGGCTACACCTTC
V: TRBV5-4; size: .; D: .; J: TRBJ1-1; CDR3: CASSPNSRPGDGAFF; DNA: TGTGCCAGCAGCCCAAATAGTAGACCCGGGGATGGAGCTTTCTTT
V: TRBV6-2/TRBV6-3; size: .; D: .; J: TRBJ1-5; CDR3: CASSYSIGAGNQPQHF; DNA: TGTGCCAGCAGTTACTCGATCGGCGCGGGCAATCAGCCCCAGCATTTT
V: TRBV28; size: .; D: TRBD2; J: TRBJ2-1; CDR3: CASSVSGEGTRPLSSYNEQFF; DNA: TGTGCCAGCAGCGTCTCGGGGGAAGGGACTAGGCCGCTAAGCTCCTACAATGAGCAGTTCTTC
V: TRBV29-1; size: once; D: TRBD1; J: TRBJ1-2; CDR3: CSVRQGDGYTF; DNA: TGCAGCGTTCGACAGGGAGATGGCTACACCTTC
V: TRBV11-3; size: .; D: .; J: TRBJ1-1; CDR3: CASSREVNTEAFF; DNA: TGTGCCAGCAGCCGGGAAGTAAACACTGAAGCTTTCTTT
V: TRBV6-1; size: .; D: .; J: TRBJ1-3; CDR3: CASSDRDFSGNTIYF; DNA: TGTGCCAGCAGTGATCGGGACTTCTCTGGAAACACCATATATTTT
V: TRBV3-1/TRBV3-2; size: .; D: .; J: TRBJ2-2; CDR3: CASSQVTGELFF; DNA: TGTGCCAGCAGCCAAGTAACCGGGGAGCTGTTTTTT
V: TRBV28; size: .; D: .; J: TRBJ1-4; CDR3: CASSFLGGTSNEKLFF; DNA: TGTGCCAGCAGTTTTTTGGGGGGGACCTCTAATGAAAAACTGTTTTTT
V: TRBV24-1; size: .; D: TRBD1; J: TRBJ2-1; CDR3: CATSDSPGQGARQFF; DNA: TGTGCCACCAGTGACTCGCCGGGACAGGGGGCAAGGCAGTTCTTC
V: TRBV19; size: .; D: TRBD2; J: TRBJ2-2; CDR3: CASSIERGAPNTGELFF; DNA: TGTGCCAGTAGTATAGAGCGGGGGGCCCCTAACACCGGGGAGCTGTTTTTT
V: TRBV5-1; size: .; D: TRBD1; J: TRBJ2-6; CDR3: CASSLGPGQGTSGANVLTF; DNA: TGCGCCAGCAGCCTGGGGCCGGGACAGGGAACCTCTGGGGCCAACGTCCTGACTTTC
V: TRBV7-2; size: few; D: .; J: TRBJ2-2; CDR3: CASSPIANTGELFF; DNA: TGTGCCAGCAGCCCAATAGCGAACACCGGGGAGCTGTTTTTT
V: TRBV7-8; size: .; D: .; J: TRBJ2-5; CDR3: CASSLRTLQETQYF; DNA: TGTGCCAGCAGCCTGAGGACTCTACAAGAGACCCAGTACTTC
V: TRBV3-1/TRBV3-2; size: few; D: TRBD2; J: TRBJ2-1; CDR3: CASSQDPTRTSGIPEQFF; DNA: TGTGCCAGCAGCCAAGACCCTACCCGGACTAGCGGGATCCCTGAGCAGTTCTTC
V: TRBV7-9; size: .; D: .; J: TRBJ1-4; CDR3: CASSLGGGHLGEKLFF; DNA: TGTGCCAGCAGCTTAGGTGGGGGACACCTAGGCGAAAAACTGTTTTTT
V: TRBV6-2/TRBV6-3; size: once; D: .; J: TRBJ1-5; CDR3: CASSNPTYQPQHF; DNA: TGTGCCAGCAGTAACCCGACATATCAGCCCCAGCATTTT
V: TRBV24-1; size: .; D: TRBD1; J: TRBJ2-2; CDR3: CATSDSGQGDTGELFF; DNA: TGTGCCACCAGTGACTCGGGACAGGGGGACACCGGGGAGCTGTTTTTT
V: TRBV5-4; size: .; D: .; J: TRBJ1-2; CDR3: CASSLAQVNYGYTF; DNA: TGTGCCAGCAGCTTGGCACAGGTGAACTATGGCTACACCTTC
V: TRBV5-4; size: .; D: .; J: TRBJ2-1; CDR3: CASSLMDRNKQFF; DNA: TGTGCCAGCAGCCTCATGGACAGAAACAAGCAGTTCTTC
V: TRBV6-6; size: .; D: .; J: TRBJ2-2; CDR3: CASSYQGSGELFF; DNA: TGTGCCAGCAGTTACCAGGGTTCCGGGGAGCTGTTTTTT
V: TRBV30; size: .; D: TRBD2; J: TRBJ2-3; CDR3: CAWGIAGADTQYF; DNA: TGTGCCTGGGGAATAGCGGGCGCAGATACGCAGTATTTT
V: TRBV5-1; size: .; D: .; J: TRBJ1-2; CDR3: CASSLAAANYGYTF; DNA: TGCGCCAGCAGCTTGGCCGCGGCTAACTATGGCTACACCTTC
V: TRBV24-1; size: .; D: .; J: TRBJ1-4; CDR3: CATSDARVGGEKLFF; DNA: TGTGCCACCAGTGATGCGAGGGTGGGTGGTGAAAAACTGTTTTTT
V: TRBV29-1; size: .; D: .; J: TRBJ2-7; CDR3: CSVSRVGYEQYF; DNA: TGCAGCGTTAGCAGGGTTGGCTACGAGCAGTACTTC
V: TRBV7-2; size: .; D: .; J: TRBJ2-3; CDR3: CASSPPGASTDTQYF; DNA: TGTGCCAGCAGCCCTCCCGGAGCTAGCACAGATACGCAGTATTTT
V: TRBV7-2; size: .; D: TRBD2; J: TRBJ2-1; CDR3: CASSFVAGAPGYNEQFF; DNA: TGTGCCAGCAGCTTCGTAGCGGGGGCCCCGGGATACAATGAGCAGTTCTTC
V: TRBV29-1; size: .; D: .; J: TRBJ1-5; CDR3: CSVVEGSVRSQPQHF; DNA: TGCAGCGTTGTGGAGGGCTCGGTACGGAGTCAGCCCCAGCATTTT
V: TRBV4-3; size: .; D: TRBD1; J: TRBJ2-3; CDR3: CASSHRGGSTDTQYF; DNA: TGCGCCAGCAGCCACCGAGGGGGCAGCACAGATACGCAGTATTTT
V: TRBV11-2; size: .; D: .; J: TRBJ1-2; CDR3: CASSLGQIKRYGYTF; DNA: TGTGCCAGCAGCTTGGGCCAAATCAAACGGTATGGCTACACCTTC
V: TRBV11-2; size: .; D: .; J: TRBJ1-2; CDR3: CASSLNSGGYTF; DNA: TGTGCCAGCAGCTTAAATTCTGGCGGCTACACCTTC
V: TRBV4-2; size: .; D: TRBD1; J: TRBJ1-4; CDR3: CASSPTPGTVNEKLFF; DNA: TGTGCCAGCAGCCCGACCCCTGGGACAGTCAATGAAAAACTGTTTTTT
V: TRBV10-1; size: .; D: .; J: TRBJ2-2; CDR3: CASSESSCPTGELFF; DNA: TGCGCCAGCAGTGAGTCTAGCTGTCCCACCGGGGAGCTGTTTTTT
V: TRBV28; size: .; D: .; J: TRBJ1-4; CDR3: CASSFRSATNEKLFF; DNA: TGTGCCAGCAGTTTCAGATCCGCAACTAATGAAAAACTGTTTTTT
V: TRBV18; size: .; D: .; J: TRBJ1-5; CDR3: CANSAGAGQPQHF; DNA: TGTGCCAACAGCGCAGGGGCAGGGCAGCCCCAGCATTTT
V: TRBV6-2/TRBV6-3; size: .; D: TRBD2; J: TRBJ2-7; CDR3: CASSRISGGLSYEQYF; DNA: TGTGCCAGCAGTCGTATAAGCGGGGGGCTCTCCTACGAGCAGTACTTC
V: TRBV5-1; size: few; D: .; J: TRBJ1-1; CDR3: CASSLGRSYTAEAFF; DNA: TGCGCCAGCAGCTTGGGGAGATCCTACACCGCTGAAGCTTTCTTT
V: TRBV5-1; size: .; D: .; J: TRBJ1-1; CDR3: CASSPFDRNTEAFF; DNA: TGCGCCAGCAGCCCCTTCGACAGGAACACTGAAGCTTTCTTT
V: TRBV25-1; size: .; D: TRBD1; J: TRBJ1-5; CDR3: CASSGTGNQPQHF; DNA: TGTGCCAGCAGCGGGACAGGGAATCAGCCCCAGCATTTT
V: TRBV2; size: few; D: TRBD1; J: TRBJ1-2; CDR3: CASRPRTGDAYGYTF; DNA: TGTGCCAGCAGGCCACGGACAGGGGATGCCTATGGCTACACCTTC
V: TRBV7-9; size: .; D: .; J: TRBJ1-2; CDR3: CASSPWLYGYTF; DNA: TGTGCCAGCAGCCCATGGCTCTATGGCTACACCTTC